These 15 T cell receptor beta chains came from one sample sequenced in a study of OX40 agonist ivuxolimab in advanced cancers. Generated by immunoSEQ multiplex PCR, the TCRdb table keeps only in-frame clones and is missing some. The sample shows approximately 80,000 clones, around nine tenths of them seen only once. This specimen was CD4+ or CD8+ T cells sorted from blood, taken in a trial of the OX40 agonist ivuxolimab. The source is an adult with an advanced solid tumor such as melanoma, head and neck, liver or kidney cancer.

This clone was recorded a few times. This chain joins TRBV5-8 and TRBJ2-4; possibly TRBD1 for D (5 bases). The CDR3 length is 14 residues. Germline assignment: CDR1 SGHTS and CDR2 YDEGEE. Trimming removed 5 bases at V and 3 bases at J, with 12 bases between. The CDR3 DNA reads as TGTGCCAGCAGGCCCCGAAGGGGCAAAAACATTCAGTACTTC. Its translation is CASRPRRGKNIQYF.

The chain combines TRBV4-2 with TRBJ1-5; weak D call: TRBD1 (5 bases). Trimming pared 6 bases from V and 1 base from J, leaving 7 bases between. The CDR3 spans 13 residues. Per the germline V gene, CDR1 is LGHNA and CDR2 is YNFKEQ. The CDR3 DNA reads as TGTGCCAGCAGTGGGGGGAGCAATCAGCCCCAGCATTTT. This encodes CASSGGSNQPQHF.

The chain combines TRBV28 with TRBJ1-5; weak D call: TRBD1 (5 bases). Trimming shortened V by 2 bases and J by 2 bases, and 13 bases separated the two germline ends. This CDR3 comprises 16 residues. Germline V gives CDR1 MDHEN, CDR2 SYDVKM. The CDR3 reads CASSLSIGGGNQPQHF. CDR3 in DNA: TGTGCCAGCAGTTTAAGTATCGGGGGGGGCAATCAGCCCCAGCATTTT.

The CDR3: CASGNRRDIETQYF. The CDR3 nucleotides read TGTGCCAGCGGGAACCGGCGGGACATAGAGACCCAGTACTTC. The chain couples TRBV6-1 to TRBJ2-5; D assignment may be TRBD1 or TRBD2 (6 bases each). V lost 8 bases and J lost 4, with 17 bases in between. The length of the CDR3 is 14 residues. The germline CDR1 and CDR2 sequences are MNHNS and SASEGT.

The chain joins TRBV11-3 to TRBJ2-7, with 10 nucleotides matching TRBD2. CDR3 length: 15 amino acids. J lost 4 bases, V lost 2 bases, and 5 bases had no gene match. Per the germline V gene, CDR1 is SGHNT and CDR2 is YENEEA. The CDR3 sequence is CASSLLAGAVYEQYF. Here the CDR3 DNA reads TGTGCCAGCAGCTTACTAGCGGGAGCGGTGTACGAGCAGTACTTC.

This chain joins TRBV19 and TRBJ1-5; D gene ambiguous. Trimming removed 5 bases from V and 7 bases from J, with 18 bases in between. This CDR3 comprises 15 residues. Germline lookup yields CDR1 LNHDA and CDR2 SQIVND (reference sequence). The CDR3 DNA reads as TGTGCCAGTAGTCCCCTCTTAGATTGGGCCCAGCCCCAGCATTTT. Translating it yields CASSPLLDWAQPQHF.

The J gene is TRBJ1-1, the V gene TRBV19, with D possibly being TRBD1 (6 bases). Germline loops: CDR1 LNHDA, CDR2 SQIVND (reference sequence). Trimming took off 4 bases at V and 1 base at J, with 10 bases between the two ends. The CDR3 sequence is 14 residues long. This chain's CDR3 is CASSTTTGNTEAFF. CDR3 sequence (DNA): TGTGCCAGTAGTACGACGACAGGGAACACTGAAGCTTTCTTT.

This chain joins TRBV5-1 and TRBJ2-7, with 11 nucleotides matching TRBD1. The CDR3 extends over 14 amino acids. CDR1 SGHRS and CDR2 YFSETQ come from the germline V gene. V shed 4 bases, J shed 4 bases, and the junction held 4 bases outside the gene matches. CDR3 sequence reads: CASSQDRGLYEQYF. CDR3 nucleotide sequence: TGCGCCAGCAGCCAGGACAGGGGGCTATACGAGCAGTACTTC.

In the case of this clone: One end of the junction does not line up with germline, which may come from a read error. The CDR3 protein is CASRGLNSFEQYF. As DNA, the CDR3 is TGTGCCAGCAGGGGACTGAACTCCTTCGAGCAGTACTTC. This rearrangement joins TRBV6-6 to TRBJ2-7; a weak D match, TRBD2 (6 bases). CDR3 length: 13 residues. Germline V CDR1 and CDR2: MNHNY, SVGAGI (reference sequence).

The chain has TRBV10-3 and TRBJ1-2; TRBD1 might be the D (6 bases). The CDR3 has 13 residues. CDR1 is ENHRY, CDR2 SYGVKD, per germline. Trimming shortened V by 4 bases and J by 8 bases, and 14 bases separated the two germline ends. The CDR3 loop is CAISGTAVEGYTF. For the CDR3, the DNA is TGTGCCATCAGTGGGACAGCCGTTGAAGGCTACACCTTC.

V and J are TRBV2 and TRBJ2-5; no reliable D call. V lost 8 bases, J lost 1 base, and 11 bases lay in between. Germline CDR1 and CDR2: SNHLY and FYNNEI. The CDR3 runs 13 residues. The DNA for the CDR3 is TGTGCCAGCTCTTTCGGCAGCCAAGAGACCCAGTACTTC. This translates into CASSFGSQETQYF.

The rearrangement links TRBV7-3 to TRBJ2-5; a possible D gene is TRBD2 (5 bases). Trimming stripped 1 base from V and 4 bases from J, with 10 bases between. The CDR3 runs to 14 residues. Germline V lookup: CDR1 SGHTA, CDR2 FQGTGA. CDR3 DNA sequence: TGTGCCAGCAGCTTAAGGGCTAGCCGAGAGACCCAGTACTTC. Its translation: CASSLRASRETQYF.

The CDR3 protein is CASNTLQGAGYGYTF. Written as DNA, the CDR3 is TGTGCCAGTAATACCTTACAGGGGGCTGGCTATGGCTACACCTTC. This chain joins TRBV19 and TRBJ1-2; TRBD1 matches at 9 bases. The CDR3 is made up of 15 amino acids. Per the germline V gene, CDR1 is LNHDA and CDR2 is SQIVND (reference sequence). After removal of 7 bases from V and 4 bases from J, the junction contained 10 bases not matched to a gene.

As DNA, the CDR3 is TGTGCCAGCAGCTTGGAGGACAGGGCCAAAAGGCCGTACTTC. This gives the protein CASSLEDRAKRPYF. V usage is TRBV5-5 and J usage is TRBJ2-5, with 8 bases aligning to TRBD1. V lost 0 bases, J lost 13 bases, and 11 bases stayed unmatched. The germline V gene has CDR1 SGHKS and CDR2 YYEKEE (reference sequence). The CDR3 is 14 residues long.

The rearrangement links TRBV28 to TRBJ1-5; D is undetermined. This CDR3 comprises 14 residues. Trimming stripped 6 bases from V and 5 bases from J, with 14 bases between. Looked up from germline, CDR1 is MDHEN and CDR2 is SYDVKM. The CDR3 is CASSPPGSYQPQHF. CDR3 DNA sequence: TGTGCCAGCAGCCCCCCCGGGTCTTATCAGCCCCAGCATTTT. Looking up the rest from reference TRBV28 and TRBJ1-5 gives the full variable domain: DVKVTQSSRYLVKRTGEKVFLECVQDMDHENMFWYRQDPGLGLRLIYFSYDVKMKEKGDIPEGYSVSREKKERFSLILESASTNQTSMYLCASSPPGSYQPQHFGDGTRLSIL.